These 13 T cell receptor beta chains share one sample of origin, sequenced in a study of T cell responses to AZD1222 COVID-19 vaccine. TCRdb's copy holds only in-frame clones and misses some; the assay was immunoSEQ multiplex PCR. Of about 110,000 clones in the sample, 89% were seen once. The material was peripheral blood, obtained on day 0 of MenACWY control vaccination. All receptors derive from an adult in good health.

The chain is built from TRBV2 and TRBJ1-2; D remains ambiguous. The CDR3 has 12 amino acids. The V gene's germline CDR1 is SNHLY and CDR2 FYNNEI. V lost 0 bases, J lost 4 bases, and 3 bases lay in between. The CDR3: CASSEASYGYTF. CDR3 in DNA: TGTGCCAGCAGTGAAGCCTCCTATGGCTACACCTTC. Supplemented by reference TRBV2 and TRBJ1-2, the full variable domain reads EPEVTQTPSHQVTQMGQEVILRCVPISNHLYFYWYRQILGQKVEFLVSFYNNEISEKSEIFDDQFSVERPDGSNFTLKIRSTKLEDSAMYFCASSEASYGYTFGSGTRLTVV.

This clone was counted a single time. This rearrangement joins TRBV5-1 to TRBJ2-1; 7 bases map to TRBD1. V trimming: 4 bases; J trimming: 9 bases; junction bases outside the gene matches: 13. Germline CDR1 reads SGHRS; CDR2 reads YFSETQ. The CDR3 sequence is 15 residues long. The CDR3 nucleotides are TGCGCCAGCAGCCAGGGGGTTTTCGGGAATGGTGAGCAGTTCTTC. It yields the protein CASSQGVFGNGEQFF.

This clone was seen once. V gene TRBV4-1 combines with J gene TRBJ1-4, with TRBD1 identical over 9 bases. CDR1 and CDR2 from the germline V gene are MGHRA and YSYEKL. The CDR3 consists of 17 residues. The ends lost 4 bases at V and 5 bases at J; junction bases unmatched: 11. The CDR3 DNA follows: TGCGCCAGCAGCCCGTCCCGGGACAGGGTCTGGAATGAAAAACTGTTTTTT. It yields the protein CASSPSRDRVWNEKLFF.

The V gene is TRBV5-6, the J gene TRBJ2-4; D not resolved. Germline V lookup: CDR1 SGHDT, CDR2 YYEEEE. CDR3 length: 14 residues. The V gene lost 0 bases and the J gene lost 4 bases, with 8 bases spanning the gap. The CDR3 coding sequence is TGTGCCAGCAGCTTGGACGGAAGGAAAAACATTCAGTACTTC. It translates to CASSLDGRKNIQYF.

The chain has TRBV2 and TRBJ2-2; 11 bases match TRBD2. Trimming at V came to 6 bases and at J to 3 bases, leaving 15 bases not matched to a gene. Germline CDR1 and CDR2: SNHLY and FYNNEI. CDR3 length equals 19 residues. CDR3 in amino acids: CASSPLTSGAFGDTGELFF. The CDR3 DNA follows: TGTGCCAGCAGCCCCCTGACTAGCGGGGCGTTTGGGGACACCGGGGAGCTGTTTTTT.

The V call is TRBV7-9, the J call TRBJ2-7, with unresolved D. CDR3 length equals 12 residues. V lost 4 bases to trimming and J lost 3 bases, with 7 bases between them. CDR1 and CDR2 (germline): SEHNR, FQNEAQ (reference sequence). DNA for the CDR3: TGTGCCAGCAGCTCCATGGACTACGAGCAGTACTTC. Protein product: CASSSMDYEQYF.

The chain recombines TRBV7-2 with TRBJ1-3; D gene unclear. The CDR3 loop spans 15 amino acids. Between the trimmed V and J ends, which lost 3 bases and 2 bases, there was a span of 11 bases. CDR1 and CDR2 (germline): SGHTA, FQGNSA. CDR3 region: CASSFGPVAGNTIYF. DNA for the CDR3: TGTGCCAGCAGCTTTGGCCCAGTGGCTGGAAACACCATATATTTT.

CDR3 protein: CAISGQGRMAEQYF. Here the CDR3 DNA reads TGTGCCATCAGTGGGCAGGGGAGAATGGCCGAGCAGTACTTC. This chain uses TRBV10-3 with TRBJ2-7, with a weak D call TRBD1 (6 bases). Trimming stripped 4 bases from V and 6 bases from J, with 16 bases between. Germline V gives CDR1 ENHRY, CDR2 SYGVKD. The CDR3 loop spans 14 amino acids.

The chain combines TRBV7-2 with TRBJ2-7; 7 nucleotides align to TRBD1. Germline CDR1 and CDR2: SGHTA and FQGNSA. The CDR3 runs 16 residues. V dropped 1 base and J dropped 3; count of bases not matched to a gene: 9. The CDR3 region has the DNA TGTGCCAGCAGCTTAGGCGTCGGGACAGCATACTACGAGCAGTACTTC. It yields the protein CASSLGVGTAYYEQYF.

Remarks on this clone: The junction departs from the called germline gene at one end, perhaps through a read error. V and J are TRBV7-2 and TRBJ1-5; 7 nucleotides agree with TRBD1. CDR3 length equals 16 residues. Germline V lookup: CDR1 SGHTA, CDR2 FQGNSA. The chain's CDR3 is CASSLRTGFSYQPQHF. The CDR3 DNA sequence: TGTGCCAGCAGCCTTCGGACAGGCTTTAGCTATCAGCCCCAGCATTTT.

This sequence joins TRBV11-3 and TRBJ2-1; TRBD2 aligns across 11 bases. The V gene end was trimmed by 1 base and the J gene end by 2 bases; junction bases not matched to a gene: 1. The CDR3 runs 16 residues. CDR1 SGHNT and CDR2 YENEEA come from the germline V gene. The chain's CDR3 is CASSLGLAGTYNEQFF. As DNA, the CDR3 is TGTGCCAGCAGCTTAGGACTAGCGGGGACCTACAATGAGCAGTTCTTC.

The rearrangement joins TRBV6-5 to TRBJ1-1; the match to TRBD1 covers 7 bases. The CDR3 sequence is 13 residues long. V lost 6 bases, J lost 1 base, and 2 bases stayed unmatched. Germline V lookup: CDR1 MNHEY, CDR2 SVGAGI. CDR3 DNA: TGTGCCAGCAGCAGGACAGGGAACACTGAAGCTTTCTTT. Protein sequence: CASSRTGNTEAFF.

The rearrangement joins TRBV7-9 to TRBJ1-3; D call uncertain. Germline CDR1 is SEHNR and CDR2 is FQNEAQ (reference sequence). V dropped 2 bases and J dropped 0 bases, with 14 bases sitting between them. CDR3 length: 17 residues. CDR3 DNA: TGTGCCAGCAGCTTAACGGCGGGCCTAACCTCTGGAAACACCATATATTTT. As protein: CASSLTAGLTSGNTIYF. Combining the CDR3 with reference TRBV7-9 and TRBJ1-3 gives the whole variable domain DTGVSQNPRHKITKRGQNVTFRCDPISEHNRLYWYRQTLGQGPEFLTYFQNEAQLEKSRLLSDRFSAERPKGSFSTLEIQRTEQGDSAMYLCASSLTAGLTSGNTIYFGEGSWLTVV.